These 22 T cell receptor beta chains were all obtained from the same sample, sequenced in a study of T cell responses to AZD1222 COVID-19 vaccine. Profiling relied on immunoSEQ multiplex PCR, and the TCRdb table lists in-frame clones only, not all of them. The sample yields about 190,000 clones, approximately 87% seen once. Sequencing was performed on peripheral blood, taken on day 0 of MenACWY control vaccination. These TCRs come from an adult in good health.

The chain uses TRBV7-9 and TRBJ1-4; D unresolved. V was clipped by 1 base and J by 4 bases, with 10 bases between them. The V gene's germline CDR1 is SEHNR and CDR2 FQNEAQ (reference sequence). CDR3 length equals 15 residues. The CDR3 region is CASSLEMGFNEKLFF. In DNA, the CDR3 is TGTGCCAGCAGCTTAGAGATGGGGTTTAATGAAAAACTGTTTTTT.

The chain combines TRBV30 with TRBJ2-7; D not resolved. The CDR3 runs 13 residues. V dropped 0 bases and J dropped 2 bases, with 8 bases sitting between them. Germline V CDR1 and CDR2: GTSNPN, SVGIG (reference sequence). The CDR3 DNA sequence: TGTGCCTGGAGTGTAGGCGAGGCCTACGAGCAGTACTTC. As protein: CAWSVGEAYEQYF.

V gene TRBV3-1 (or the pseudogene TRBV3-2) combines with J gene TRBJ2-1, with 14 positions matching TRBD2. Germline-derived CDR1 and CDR2 are LGHDT and YNNKEL (reference sequence). The CDR3 loop spans 17 amino acids. V shed 1 base and J 3 bases; nucleotides not matched to a gene: 2. CDR3 bases: TGTGCCAGCAGCCAAGGACTAGCGGGAGGGTTCTACAATGAGCAGTTCTTC. Translation: CASSQGLAGGFYNEQFF.

The chain carries TRBV7-2 and TRBJ2-3, with 9 bases lining up with TRBD2. This CDR3 contains 17 residues. The ends lost 3 bases at V and 2 bases at J; junction bases unmatched: 9. From germline, CDR1 is SGHTA and CDR2 FQGNSA. The CDR3 coding sequence is TGTGCCAGCAGCTTGGGAGACGGGACTAGCCCCACAGATACGCAGTATTTT. This translates into CASSLGDGTSPTDTQYF.

CDR3 sequence: CSASQDYPNTGELFF. In DNA form, the CDR3 reads TGCAGTGCTAGTCAAGACTACCCGAACACCGGGGAGCTGTTTTTT. This chain joins TRBV20-1 and TRBJ2-2, with a weak D call TRBD2 (5 bases). Per germline, CDR1 DFQATT and CDR2 SNEGSKA (reference sequence). V gave up 3 bases and J gave up 0 bases, with 11 bases separating them. The CDR3 contains 15 residues.

The V gene is TRBV14, the J gene TRBJ2-1; the D gene is possibly TRBD2 (5 bases). The CDR3 sequence is 16 residues long. Germline lookup yields CDR1 SGHDN and CDR2 FVKESK. With 1 base removed from V and 6 bases from J, the gap between germline ends came to 16 bases. CDR3 DNA: TGTGCCAGCAGCCAAGTTGGAGGCCTCTTGGGCAATGAGCAGTTCTTC. Translated: CASSQVGGLLGNEQFF.

The genes are TRBV20-1 and TRBJ1-4, with TRBD1 as a possible D gene (5 bases). Germline V CDR1 and CDR2: DFQATT, SNEGSKA (reference sequence). The CDR3 runs 13 residues. V gave up 3 bases and J gave up 8 bases, with 13 bases separating them. The CDR3 here is CSASGGVGEKLFF. CDR3 in DNA: TGCAGTGCTAGTGGAGGGGTGGGAGAAAAACTGTTTTTT.

V is TRBV18 and J is TRBJ2-7, with 12 bases matching TRBD2. The trim removed 6 bases at V and 2 bases at J, leaving 5 bases unmatched. The germline V gene has CDR1 KGHSH and CDR2 LQKENI. This CDR3 has 15 residues. The DNA of the CDR3 is TGTGCCAGCTCGGACACTAGCGGGAGGCCCTACGAGCAGTACTTC. Translation gives CASSDTSGRPYEQYF.

The V gene is TRBV30, the J gene TRBJ1-2, with D possibly matching TRBD1 (5 bases). V lost 4 bases and J 6 bases, leaving 12 bases between the germline ends. Germline CDR1 GTSNPN, CDR2 SVGIG (reference sequence). This CDR3 has 12 residues. The CDR3 DNA sequence: TGTGCCTGGACCGGGGGTCCGGATGGCTACACCTTC. Its translation: CAWTGGPDGYTF.

The CDR3 DNA is TGCGCCAGCAGCGCCAGGACTAGCGGGAACTCCTACAATGAGCAGTTCTTC. This sequence encodes CASSARTSGNSYNEQFF. The chain uses TRBV5-1 and TRBJ2-1; 12 nucleotides line up with TRBD2. There are 17 residues in the CDR3. From germline, CDR1 is SGHRS and CDR2 YFSETQ. Trimming took 4 bases from V and 0 from J; bases not matched to a gene: 5.

The gene calls are TRBV9 and TRBJ2-7; TRBD2 matches at 8 bases. This CDR3 comprises 16 residues. Germline CDR1 reads SGDLS; CDR2 reads YYNGEE. The ends lost 0 bases at V and 5 bases at J; junction bases unmatched: 10. DNA for the CDR3: TGTGCCAGCAGCGTAGAGGGTAGCGGGGACTTCGACGAGCAGTACTTC. This translates into CASSVEGSGDFDEQYF.

This clone was found a few times. CDR3 DNA: TGTGCCAGCAGCCAAGAAGCGGTTCGGGAGACCCAGTACTTC. Its protein product is CASSQEAVRETQYF. The chain links TRBV4-2 to TRBJ2-5, with D perhaps matching TRBD2 (5 bases). The CDR3 loop spans 14 amino acids. Germline CDR1 LGHNA, CDR2 YNFKEQ. The V end lost 0 bases, the J end lost 5 bases, and 10 bases lay between the germline ends.

The chain recombines TRBV7-9 with TRBJ1-1, with a weak D call TRBD1 (5 bases). The CDR3 spans 12 residues. Between the trimmed V and J ends, which lost 1 base and 11 bases, there was a span of 11 bases. CDR1 SEHNR and CDR2 FQNEAQ come from the germline V gene (reference sequence). In DNA form, the CDR3 reads TGTGCCAGCAGCTTAGAAGGGGAAAGGGCTTTCTTT. As protein: CASSLEGERAFF. Full variable domain (missing parts from reference TRBV7-9 and TRBJ1-1): DTGVSQNPRHKITKRGQNVTFRCDPISEHNRLYWYRQTLGQGPEFLTYFQNEAQLEKSRLLSDRFSAERPKGSFSTLEIQRTEQGDSAMYLCASSLEGERAFFGQGTRLTVV.

V gene TRBV28 combines with J gene TRBJ2-7; 8 nucleotides line up with TRBD2. V was pared by 3 bases and J by 0 bases, with 7 bases of the junction left unmatched. Germline CDR1 reads MDHEN; CDR2 reads SYDVKM. CDR3 length: 16 amino acids. CDR3 protein: CASSLAGSGSSYEQYF. In nucleotides, the CDR3 is TGTGCCAGCAGTTTGGCCGGGAGCGGGAGCTCCTACGAGCAGTACTTC.

The chain recombines TRBV28 with TRBJ1-6; 9 bases align to TRBD1. Trimming removed 6 bases from V and 2 bases from J; junction bases left unmatched: 5. This CDR3 contains 16 residues. In germline, CDR1 is MDHEN, CDR2 SYDVKM. The CDR3 spells CASRTDRGAYNSPLHF. The DNA for the CDR3 is TGTGCCAGCAGAACCGACAGGGGGGCCTATAATTCACCCCTCCACTTT.

The chain carries TRBV4-1 and TRBJ1-2; D is possibly TRBD1 (5 bases). With 0 bases removed from V and 8 bases from J, the gap between germline ends came to 13 bases. This CDR3 spans 14 amino acids. The germline CDR1 and CDR2 sequences are MGHRA and YSYEKL. The CDR3, as DNA: TGCGCCAGCAGCCAAGATGGGGGATTGGGGGGCTACACCTTC. This encodes CASSQDGGLGGYTF.

The rearrangement joins TRBV6-1 to TRBJ2-1; 7 nucleotides agree with TRBD2. The CDR3 consists of 16 residues. The V gene's germline CDR1 is MNHNS and CDR2 SASEGT. J gave up 3 bases and V 1 base, and 6 bases lay outside the gene matches. The CDR3 region is CASSEEGRVGYNEQFF. DNA for the CDR3: TGTGCCAGCAGTGAAGAGGGGAGGGTGGGCTACAATGAGCAGTTCTTC.

The V call is TRBV6-5, the J call TRBJ1-1; no definite D call. Germline CDR1 reads MNHEY; CDR2 reads SVGAGI. The CDR3 is made up of 15 amino acids. Between the trimmed V and J ends, which lost 4 bases and 2 bases, there was a span of 14 bases. The CDR3 protein is CASSWQSGINTEAFF. CDR3 DNA sequence: TGTGCCAGCAGTTGGCAATCGGGGATAAACACTGAAGCTTTCTTT.

This chain joins TRBV6-5 and TRBJ1-2, with no clear D. Looked up from germline, CDR1 is MNHEY and CDR2 is SVGAGI. Trimming took off 0 bases at V and 1 base at J, with 9 bases between the two ends. The CDR3 is made up of 15 amino acids. The DNA for the CDR3 is TGTGCCAGCAGTTACTCGGGTGAAGGTAACTATGGCTACACCTTC. Protein sequence: CASSYSGEGNYGYTF.

The gene calls are TRBV7-9 and TRBJ2-7; TRBD1 might be the D (6 bases). The CDR3 loop spans 13 amino acids. V dropped 7 bases and J dropped 7 bases, with 17 bases sitting between them. Germline V lookup: CDR1 SEHNR, CDR2 FQNEAQ (reference sequence). The CDR3 region has the DNA TGTGCCAGCACCTCCAGGGGTGTGAGTGAGCAGTACTTC. Translated, it gives CASTSRGVSEQYF. Looking up the rest from reference TRBV7-9 and TRBJ2-7 gives the full variable domain: DTGVSQNPRHKITKRGQNVTFRCDPISEHNRLYWYRQTLGQGPEFLTYFQNEAQLEKSRLLSDRFSAERPKGSFSTLEIQRTEQGDSAMYLCASTSRGVSEQYFGPGTRLTVT.

This chain uses TRBV9 with TRBJ2-3; D might be TRBD2 (5 bases). The germline V gene encodes CDR1 SGDLS and CDR2 YYNGEE. This CDR3 is 15 amino acids long. The V end was cut by 1 base, the J end by 0 bases, with 9 bases between. For the CDR3, the DNA is TGTGCCAGCAGCGTAAGGAGCGGAAGCACAGATACGCAGTATTTT. This translates into CASSVRSGSTDTQYF.

This clone has more than one count but fewer than ten. The gene calls are TRBV5-6 and TRBJ2-7; D is perhaps TRBD1 (6 bases). CDR1 and CDR2 from the germline V gene are SGHDT and YYEEEE. CDR3 size: 13 residues. The ends were cut back, 6 bases at V and 6 bases at J, with 16 bases in the middle. CDR3 DNA: TGTGCCAGCATTCATCAGGGGAGCGGCGAGCAGTACTTC. Its protein is CASIHQGSGEQYF.